This T cell receptor (beta chain) derives from a study of blood T cells in healthy people across ages. Study information: Capturing about one barcoded beta molecule per two T cells was achieved by template switching. General study findings and limits: Roughly linear age-related decline in beta diversity appeared, significant by age around 38. A greater number of naive CD4+ cells and higher diversity distinguished long-lived donors from aged donors.

For the second PCR, which ran for 7 to 11 cycles, a sample-barcoded 5' primer and a J-beta primer mix were used. Every cDNA molecule bore a tag from a template-switch adaptor containing 12 random nucleotides. TCRdb reprocessed the 5' RACE reads with MiXCR, giving one entry per CDR3 protein. The repertoire holds 1.5 million to 2 million distinct CDR3 sequences, with about 35% as singletons. The germline gives CDR1 WNHNN, CDR2 SYGVQD (reference sequence). With V trimmed by 8 bases and J by 2 bases, 10 bases remained unmatched. This CDR3 region has 15 residues. This clonotype occurred a few times. Its target is unknown.

Source material: blood. The V and J genes are TRBV10-1 and TRBJ2-3; 7 nucleotides align to TRBD1. The TCR originated in a woman in her twenties or thirties in good health. The CDR3 protein is CASGTGTDTTDTQYF. The CDR3 region has the DNA TGCGCCAGCGGCACCGGGACAGACACCACAGATACGCAGTATTTT.